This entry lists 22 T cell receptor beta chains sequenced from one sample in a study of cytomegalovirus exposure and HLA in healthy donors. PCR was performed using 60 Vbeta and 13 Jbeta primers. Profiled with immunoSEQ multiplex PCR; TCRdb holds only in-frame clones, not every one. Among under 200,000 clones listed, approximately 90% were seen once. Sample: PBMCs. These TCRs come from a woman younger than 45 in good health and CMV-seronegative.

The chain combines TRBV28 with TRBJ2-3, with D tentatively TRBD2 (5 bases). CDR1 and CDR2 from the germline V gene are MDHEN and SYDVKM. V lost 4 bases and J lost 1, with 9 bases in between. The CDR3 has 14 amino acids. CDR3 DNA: TGTGCCAGCAGTTACCGGGAAGGCACAGATACGCAGTATTTT. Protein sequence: CASSYREGTDTQYF.

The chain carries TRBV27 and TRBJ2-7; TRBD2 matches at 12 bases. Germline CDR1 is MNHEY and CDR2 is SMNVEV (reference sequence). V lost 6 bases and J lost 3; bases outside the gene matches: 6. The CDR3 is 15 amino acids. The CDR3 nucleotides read TGTGCCAGCAGCAAGGGGACTAGCGGGTACTACGAGCAGTACTTC. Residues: CASSKGTSGYYEQYF.

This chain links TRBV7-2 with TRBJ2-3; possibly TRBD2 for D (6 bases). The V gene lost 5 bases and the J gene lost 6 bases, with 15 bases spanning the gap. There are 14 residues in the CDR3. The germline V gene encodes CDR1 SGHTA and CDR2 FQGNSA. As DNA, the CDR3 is TGTGCCAGCAGCCCCCCGGGGGTCCGGGATACGCAGTATTTT. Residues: CASSPPGVRDTQYF.

This chain's CDR3 is CASSWVRERQETQYF. In nucleotides, the CDR3 is TGTGCCAGCAGCTGGGTCAGGGAACGGCAAGAGACCCAGTACTTC. The J gene is TRBJ2-5, the V gene TRBV5-6, with D possibly being TRBD1 (5 bases). The germline V gene encodes CDR1 SGHDT and CDR2 YYEEEE. CDR3 length: 15 amino acids. Trimming shortened V by 3 bases and J by 2 bases, and 14 bases separated the two germline ends. Using reference TRBV5-6 and TRBJ2-5 for the parts outside the CDR3, the full variable domain is DAGVTQSPTHLIKTRGQQVTLRCSPKSGHDTVSWYQQALGQGPQFIFQYYEEEERQRGNFPDRFSGHQFPNYSSELNVNALLLGDSALYLCASSWVRERQETQYFGPGTRLLVL.

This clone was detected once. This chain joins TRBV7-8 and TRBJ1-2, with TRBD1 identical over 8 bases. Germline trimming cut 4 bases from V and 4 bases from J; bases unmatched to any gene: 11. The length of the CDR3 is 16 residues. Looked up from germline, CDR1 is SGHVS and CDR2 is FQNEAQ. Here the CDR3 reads CASSSKRQGKAYGYTF. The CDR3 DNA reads TGTGCCAGCAGCTCCAAACGACAGGGGAAGGCCTATGGCTACACCTTC.

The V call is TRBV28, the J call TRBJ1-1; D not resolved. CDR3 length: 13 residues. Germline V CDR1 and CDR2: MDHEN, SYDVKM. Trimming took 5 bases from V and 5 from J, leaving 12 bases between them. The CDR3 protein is CASSPSIPTEAFF. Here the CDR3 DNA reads TGTGCCAGCAGTCCCAGTATCCCGACTGAAGCTTTCTTT.

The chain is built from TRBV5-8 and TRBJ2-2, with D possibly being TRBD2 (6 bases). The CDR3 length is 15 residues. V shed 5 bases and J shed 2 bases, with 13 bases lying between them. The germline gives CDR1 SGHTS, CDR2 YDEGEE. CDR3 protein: CASSDYSGNTGELFF. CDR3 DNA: TGTGCCAGCAGTGACTATAGCGGTAACACCGGGGAGCTGTTTTTT.

CDR3 amino acids: CASSYLRSREQYF. In DNA form, the CDR3 reads TGTGCCAGCAGTTACCTCCGGTCTCGGGAGCAGTACTTC. V usage is TRBV6-5 and J usage is TRBJ2-5; a weak D match, TRBD2 (6 bases). V was pared by 2 bases and J by 11 bases, with 15 bases between. Germline CDR1 MNHEY, CDR2 SVGAGI. This CDR3 is built from 13 residues.

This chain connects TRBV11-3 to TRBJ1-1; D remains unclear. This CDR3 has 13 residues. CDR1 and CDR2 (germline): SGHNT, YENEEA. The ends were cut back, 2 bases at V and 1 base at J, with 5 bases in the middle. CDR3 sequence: CASSLTRNTEAFF. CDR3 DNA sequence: TGTGCCAGCAGCTTAACGAGGAACACTGAAGCTTTCTTT.

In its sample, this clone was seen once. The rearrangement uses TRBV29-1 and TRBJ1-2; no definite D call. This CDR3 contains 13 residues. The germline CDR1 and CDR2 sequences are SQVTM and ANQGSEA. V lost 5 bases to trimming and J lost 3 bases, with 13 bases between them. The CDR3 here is CSVWKSRDYGYTF. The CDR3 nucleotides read TGCAGCGTTTGGAAAAGTCGGGACTATGGCTACACCTTC.

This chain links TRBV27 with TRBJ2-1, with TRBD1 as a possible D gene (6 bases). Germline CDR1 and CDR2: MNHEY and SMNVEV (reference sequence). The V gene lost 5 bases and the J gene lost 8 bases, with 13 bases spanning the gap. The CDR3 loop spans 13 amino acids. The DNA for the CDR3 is TGTGCCAGCAGTCCATACAGGGTTGATGAGCAGTTCTTC. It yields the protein CASSPYRVDEQFF.

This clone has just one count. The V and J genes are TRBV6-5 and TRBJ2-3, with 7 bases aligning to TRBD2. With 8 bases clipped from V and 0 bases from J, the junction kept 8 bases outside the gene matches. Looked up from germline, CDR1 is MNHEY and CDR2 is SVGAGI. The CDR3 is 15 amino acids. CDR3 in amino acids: CASRSGKYSTDTQYF. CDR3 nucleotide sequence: TGTGCCAGCCGGAGCGGGAAGTATAGCACAGATACGCAGTATTTT.

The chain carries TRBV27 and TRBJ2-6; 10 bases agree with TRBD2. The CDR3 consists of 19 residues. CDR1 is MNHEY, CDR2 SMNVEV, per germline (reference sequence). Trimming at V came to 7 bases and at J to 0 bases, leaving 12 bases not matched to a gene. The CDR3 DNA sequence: TGTGCCAGCACCCCTCGACTAGCGGGTGTCCCCTCTGGGGCCAACGTCCTGACTTTC. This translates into CASTPRLAGVPSGANVLTF.

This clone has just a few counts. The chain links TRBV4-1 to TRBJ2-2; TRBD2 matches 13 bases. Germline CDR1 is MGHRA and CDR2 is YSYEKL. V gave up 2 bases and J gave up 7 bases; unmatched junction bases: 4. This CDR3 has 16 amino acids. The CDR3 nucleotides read TGCGCCAGCAGCCAAAGGGGACTAGCGGGAAGCGGGGAGCTGTTTTTT. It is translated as CASSQRGLAGSGELFF.

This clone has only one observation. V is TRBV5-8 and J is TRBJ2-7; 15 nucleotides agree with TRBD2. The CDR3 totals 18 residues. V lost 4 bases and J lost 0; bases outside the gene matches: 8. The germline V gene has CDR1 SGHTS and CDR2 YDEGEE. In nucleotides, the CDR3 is TGTGCCAGCAGCACAGGACTAGCGGGAGGGTACATCTCCTACGAGCAGTACTTC. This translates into CASSTGLAGGYISYEQYF.

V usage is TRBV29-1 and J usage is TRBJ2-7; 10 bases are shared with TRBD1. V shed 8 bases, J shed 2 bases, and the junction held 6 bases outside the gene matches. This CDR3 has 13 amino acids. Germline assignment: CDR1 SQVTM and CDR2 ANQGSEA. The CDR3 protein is CSYGTGVTYEQYF. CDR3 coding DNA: TGCAGCTACGGGACAGGGGTAACCTACGAGCAGTACTTC.

The CDR3 protein is CASRQGPSYEQYF. DNA for the CDR3: TGTGCCAGCAGACAGGGTCCCTCCTACGAGCAGTACTTC. This chain joins TRBV27 and TRBJ2-7, with D possibly matching TRBD1 (6 bases). The CDR3 sequence is 13 residues long. The germline CDR1 and CDR2 sequences are MNHEY and SMNVEV (reference sequence). The V end was cut by 6 bases, the J end by 0 bases, with 9 bases between.

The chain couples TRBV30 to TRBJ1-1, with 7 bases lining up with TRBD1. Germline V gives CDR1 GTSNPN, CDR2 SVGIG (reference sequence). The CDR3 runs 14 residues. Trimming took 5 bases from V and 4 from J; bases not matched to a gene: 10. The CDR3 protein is CAWDPGQVGTEAFF. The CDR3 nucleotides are TGTGCCTGGGATCCTGGACAGGTGGGCACTGAAGCTTTCTTT.

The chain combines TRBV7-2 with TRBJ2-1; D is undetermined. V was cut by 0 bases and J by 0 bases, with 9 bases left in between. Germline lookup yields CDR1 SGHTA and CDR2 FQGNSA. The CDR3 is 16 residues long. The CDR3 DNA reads TGTGCCAGCAGCTTAGCGTTCCTAAACTCCTACAATGAGCAGTTCTTC. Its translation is CASSLAFLNSYNEQFF.

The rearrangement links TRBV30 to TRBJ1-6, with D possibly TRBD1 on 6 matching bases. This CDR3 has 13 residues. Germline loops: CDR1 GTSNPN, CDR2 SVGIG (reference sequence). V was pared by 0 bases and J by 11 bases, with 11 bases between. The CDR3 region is CAWSVGGGTPLHF. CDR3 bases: TGTGCCTGGAGTGTAGGGGGGGGTACACCCCTCCACTTT.

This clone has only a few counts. The DNA of the CDR3 is TGCGCCAGCACTATTGCGTACAGAAAGACCATGAACACTGAAGCTTTCTTT. Translated: CASTIAYRKTMNTEAFF. The rearrangement joins TRBV4-3 to TRBJ1-1; D uncertain. Trimming took off 7 bases at V and 0 bases at J, with 21 bases between the two ends. Per the germline V gene, CDR1 is LGHNA and CDR2 is YSLEER. The CDR3 consists of 17 residues.

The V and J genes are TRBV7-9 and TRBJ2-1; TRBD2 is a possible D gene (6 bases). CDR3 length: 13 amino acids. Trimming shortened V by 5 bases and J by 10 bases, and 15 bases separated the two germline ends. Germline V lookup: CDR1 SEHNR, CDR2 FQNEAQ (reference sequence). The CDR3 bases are TGTGCCAGCAGCCACCGAGGAGGGCCGGAGCAGTTCTTC. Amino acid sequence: CASSHRGGPEQFF.